The source of this T cell receptor (beta chain) is a study of blood T cell repertoires in COVID-19. The germline CDR1 and CDR2 sequences are SGHRS and YFSETQ. The CDR3 covers 15 residues. V was shortened by 0 bases and J by 3 bases, with 10 bases between the two germline ends. Libraries were prepared by immunoSEQ multiplex PCR; TCRdb keeps only in-frame clonotypes and omits some of them. The sample consists of a few hundred thousand clones, 70% to 90% of them appearing once. This chain joins TRBV5-1 and TRBJ2-1, with D perhaps TRBD2 (5 bases). This TCR derives from a woman aged 45 to 65 who had been exposed to COVID-19. The sample taken for sequencing was PBMCs or T cells enriched from blood (not recorded which). The CDR3 loop reads CASSLGAGDYNEQFF. CDR3 nucleotide sequence: TGCGCCAGCAGCTTGGGTGCCGGGGACTACAATGAGCAGTTCTTC.